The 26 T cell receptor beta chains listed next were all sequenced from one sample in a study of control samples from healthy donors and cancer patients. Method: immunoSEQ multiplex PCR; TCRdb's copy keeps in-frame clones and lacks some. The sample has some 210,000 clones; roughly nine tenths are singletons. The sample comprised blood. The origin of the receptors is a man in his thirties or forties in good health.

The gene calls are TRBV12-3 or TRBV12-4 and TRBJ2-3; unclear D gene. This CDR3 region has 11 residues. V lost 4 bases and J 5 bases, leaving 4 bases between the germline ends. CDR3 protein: CASSSGDTQYF. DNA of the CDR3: TGTGCCAGCAGTTCGGGAGATACGCAGTATTTT.

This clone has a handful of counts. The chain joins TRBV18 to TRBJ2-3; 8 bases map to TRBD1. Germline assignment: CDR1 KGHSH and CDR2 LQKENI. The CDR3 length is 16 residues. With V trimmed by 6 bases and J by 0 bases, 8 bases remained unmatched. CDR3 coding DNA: TGTGCCAGCTCTCGATGGGACAGGCGAAGCACAGATACGCAGTATTTT. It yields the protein CASSRWDRRSTDTQYF.

The CDR3, as DNA: TGTGCCACTGCCGGGACAGATTTAACTGAAGCTTTCTTT. It translates to CATAGTDLTEAFF. This chain joins TRBV15 and TRBJ1-1; 7 bases map to TRBD1. This CDR3 is 13 amino acids long. Germline CDR1 LNHNV, CDR2 YYDKDF (reference sequence). V was pared by 9 bases and J by 5 bases, with 9 bases of the junction left unmatched.

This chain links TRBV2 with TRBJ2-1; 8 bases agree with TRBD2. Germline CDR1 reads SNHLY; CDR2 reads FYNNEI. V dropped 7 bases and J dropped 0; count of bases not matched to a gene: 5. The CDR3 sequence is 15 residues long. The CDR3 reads CASTSGGRSYNEQFF. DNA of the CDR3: TGTGCCAGCACCAGCGGGGGTCGCTCCTACAATGAGCAGTTCTTC.

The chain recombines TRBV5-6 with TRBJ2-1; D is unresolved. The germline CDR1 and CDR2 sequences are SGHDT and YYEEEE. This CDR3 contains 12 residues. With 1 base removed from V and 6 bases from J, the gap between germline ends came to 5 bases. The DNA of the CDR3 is TGTGCCAGCAGCTTGAACCCCAATGAGCAGTTCTTC. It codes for CASSLNPNEQFF. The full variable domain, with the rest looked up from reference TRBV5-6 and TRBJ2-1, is DAGVTQSPTHLIKTRGQQVTLRCSPKSGHDTVSWYQQALGQGPQFIFQYYEEEERQRGNFPDRFSGHQFPNYSSELNVNALLLGDSALYLCASSLNPNEQFFGPGTRLTVL.

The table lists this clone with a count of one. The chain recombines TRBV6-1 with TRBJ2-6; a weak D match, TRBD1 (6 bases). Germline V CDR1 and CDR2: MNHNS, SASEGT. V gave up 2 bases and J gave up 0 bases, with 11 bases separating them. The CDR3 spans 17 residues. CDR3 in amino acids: CASSERRGYSGANVLTF. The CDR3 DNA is TGTGCCAGCAGTGAAAGAAGGGGGTACTCTGGGGCCAACGTCCTGACTTTC.

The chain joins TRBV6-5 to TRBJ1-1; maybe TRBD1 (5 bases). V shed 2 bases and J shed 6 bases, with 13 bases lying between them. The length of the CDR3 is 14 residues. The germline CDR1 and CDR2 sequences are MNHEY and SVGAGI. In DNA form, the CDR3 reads TGTGCCAGCAGTTACGGCTCGGGGCGGGCTGAAGCTTTCTTT. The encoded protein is CASSYGSGRAEAFF.

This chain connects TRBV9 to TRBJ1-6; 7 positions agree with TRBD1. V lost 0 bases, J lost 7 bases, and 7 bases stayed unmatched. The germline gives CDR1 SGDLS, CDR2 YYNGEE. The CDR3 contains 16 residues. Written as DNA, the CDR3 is TGTGCCAGCAGCGTAGGAGGGGGCTCCGTCAATTCACCCCTCCACTTT. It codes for CASSVGGGSVNSPLHF.

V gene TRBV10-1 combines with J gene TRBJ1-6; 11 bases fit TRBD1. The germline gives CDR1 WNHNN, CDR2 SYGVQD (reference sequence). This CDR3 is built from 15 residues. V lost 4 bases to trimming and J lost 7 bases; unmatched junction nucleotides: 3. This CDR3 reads CASSARTGGNSPLHF. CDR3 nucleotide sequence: TGCGCCAGCAGTGCTAGGACAGGGGGCAATTCACCCCTCCACTTT.

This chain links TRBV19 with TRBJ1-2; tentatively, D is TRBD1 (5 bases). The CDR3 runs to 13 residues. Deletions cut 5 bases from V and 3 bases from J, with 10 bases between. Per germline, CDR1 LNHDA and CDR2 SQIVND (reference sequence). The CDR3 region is CASSERGYYGYTF. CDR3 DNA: TGTGCCAGTAGTGAAAGGGGCTACTATGGCTACACCTTC.

This CDR3 reads CATSLVYSGANVLTF. In DNA, the CDR3 is TGTGCCACCAGCCTGGTGTACTCTGGGGCCAACGTCCTGACTTTC. The chain combines TRBV15 with TRBJ2-6; no definite D call. The CDR3 totals 15 residues. V was pared by 5 bases and J by 0 bases, with 8 bases between. The germline V gene has CDR1 LNHNV and CDR2 YYDKDF (reference sequence).

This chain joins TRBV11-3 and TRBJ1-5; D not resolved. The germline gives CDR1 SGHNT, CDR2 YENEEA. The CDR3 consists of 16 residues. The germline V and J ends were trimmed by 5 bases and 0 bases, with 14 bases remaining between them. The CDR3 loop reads CASSQGIVVSNQPQHF. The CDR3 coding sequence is TGTGCCAGCAGCCAAGGGATCGTTGTTAGCAATCAGCCCCAGCATTTT.

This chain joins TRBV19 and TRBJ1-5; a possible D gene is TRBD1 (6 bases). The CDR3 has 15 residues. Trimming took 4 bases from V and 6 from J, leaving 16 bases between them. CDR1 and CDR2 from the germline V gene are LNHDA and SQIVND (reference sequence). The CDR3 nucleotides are TGTGCCAGTAGTACGTCGACAGGTGTGGGTCAGCCCCAGCATTTT. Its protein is CASSTSTGVGQPQHF.

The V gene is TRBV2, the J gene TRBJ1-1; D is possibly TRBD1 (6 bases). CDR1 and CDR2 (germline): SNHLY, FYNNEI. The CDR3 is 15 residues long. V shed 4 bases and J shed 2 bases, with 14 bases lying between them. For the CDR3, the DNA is TGTGCCAGCAGTGGCCTGGGGGGGGGCAACACTGAAGCTTTCTTT. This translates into CASSGLGGGNTEAFF.

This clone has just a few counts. CDR3 in DNA: TGTGCCTCTCAAAAAAAAGGGGAATCTTTTACGTTCTTC. Amino acids: CASQKKGESFTFF. The rearrangement links TRBV3-1 (or the pseudogene TRBV3-2) to TRBJ2-1, with D possibly matching TRBD1 (5 bases). Germline V gene sequence: CDR1 LGHDT, CDR2 YNNKEL (reference sequence). CDR3 length: 13 residues. V lost 11 bases and J 15 bases, leaving 26 bases between the germline ends.

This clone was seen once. The CDR3 nucleotides read TGCGCCAGCAGCTTGGTGCCTACCCCCACAGATACGCAGTATTTT. This translates into CASSLVPTPTDTQYF. V and J are TRBV5-1 and TRBJ2-3; D remains unclear. The germline V gene has CDR1 SGHRS and CDR2 YFSETQ. The CDR3 totals 15 residues. V lost 0 bases and J 2 bases, leaving 10 bases between the germline ends.

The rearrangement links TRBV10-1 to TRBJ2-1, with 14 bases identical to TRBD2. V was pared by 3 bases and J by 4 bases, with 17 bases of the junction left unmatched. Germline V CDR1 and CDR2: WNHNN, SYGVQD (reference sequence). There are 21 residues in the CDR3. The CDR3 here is CASSDSLGTSGGRGRYNEQFF. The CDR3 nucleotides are TGCGCCAGCAGTGATTCCCTGGGGACTAGCGGGGGAAGGGGAAGATACAATGAGCAGTTCTTC.

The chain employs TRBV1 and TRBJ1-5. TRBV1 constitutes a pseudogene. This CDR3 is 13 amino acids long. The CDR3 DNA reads TGCACCAGCAGCCTTCCGACCCTTCAGCCCCAGCATTTT. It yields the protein CTSSLPTLQPQHF.

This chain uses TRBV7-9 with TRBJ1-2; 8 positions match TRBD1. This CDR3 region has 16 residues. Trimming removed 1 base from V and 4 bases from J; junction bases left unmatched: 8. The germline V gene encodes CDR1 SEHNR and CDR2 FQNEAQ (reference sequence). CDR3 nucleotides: TGTGCCAGCAGCTTAGTAGGGGATGGACAGGGCTATGGCTACACCTTC. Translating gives CASSLVGDGQGYGYTF.

This CDR3 reads CASSPGYGYTF. Written as DNA, the CDR3 is TGTGCCAGCAGCCCCGGGTATGGCTACACCTTC. This chain joins TRBV6-6 and TRBJ1-2; D is unclear. The V end lost 6 bases, the J end lost 5 bases, and 7 bases lay between the germline ends. The germline V gene encodes CDR1 MNHNY and CDR2 SVGAGI (reference sequence). The CDR3 has 11 residues.

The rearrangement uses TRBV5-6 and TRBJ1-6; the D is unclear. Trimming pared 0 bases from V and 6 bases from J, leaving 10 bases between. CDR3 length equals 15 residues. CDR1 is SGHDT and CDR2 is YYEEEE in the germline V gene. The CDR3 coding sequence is TGTGCCAGCAGCTTGGCCAAGGACCCTAATTCACCCCTCCACTTT. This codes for CASSLAKDPNSPLHF.

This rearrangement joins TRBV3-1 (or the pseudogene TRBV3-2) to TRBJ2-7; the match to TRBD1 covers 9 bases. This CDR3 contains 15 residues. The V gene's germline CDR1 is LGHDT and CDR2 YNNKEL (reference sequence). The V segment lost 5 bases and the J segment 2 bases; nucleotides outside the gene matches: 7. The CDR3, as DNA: TGTGCCAGCAGCGTTCCGGGACAGGGAGCCTACGAGCAGTACTTC. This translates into CASSVPGQGAYEQYF.

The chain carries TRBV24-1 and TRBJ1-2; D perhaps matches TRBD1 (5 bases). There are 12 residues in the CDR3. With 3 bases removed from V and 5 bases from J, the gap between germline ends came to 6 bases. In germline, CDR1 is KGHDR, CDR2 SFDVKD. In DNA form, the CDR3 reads TGTGCCACCAGTGATCCAGGGTATGGCTACACCTTC. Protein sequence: CATSDPGYGYTF.

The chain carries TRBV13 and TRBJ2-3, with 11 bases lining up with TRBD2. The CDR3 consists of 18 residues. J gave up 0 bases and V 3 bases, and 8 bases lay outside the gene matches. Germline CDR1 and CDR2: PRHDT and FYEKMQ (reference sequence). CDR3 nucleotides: TGTGCCAGCAGCTTTAGGCTAGCGGGGGGATTAAGCACAGATACGCAGTATTTT. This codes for CASSFRLAGGLSTDTQYF.

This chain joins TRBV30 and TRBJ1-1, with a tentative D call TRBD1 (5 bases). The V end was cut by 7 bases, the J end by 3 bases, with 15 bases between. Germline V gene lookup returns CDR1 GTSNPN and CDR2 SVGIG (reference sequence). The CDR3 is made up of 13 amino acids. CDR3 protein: CASQVGGDTEAFF. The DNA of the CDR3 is TGTGCCTCTCAGGTTGGAGGGGACACTGAAGCTTTCTTT.

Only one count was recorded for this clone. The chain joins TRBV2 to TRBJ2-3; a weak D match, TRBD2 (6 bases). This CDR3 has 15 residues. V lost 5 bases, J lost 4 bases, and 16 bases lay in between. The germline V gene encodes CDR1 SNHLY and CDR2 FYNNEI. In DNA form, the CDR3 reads TGTGCCAGCAGTCCTTTCCCCGGGGAGGCAGATACGCAGTATTTT. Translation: CASSPFPGEADTQYF.